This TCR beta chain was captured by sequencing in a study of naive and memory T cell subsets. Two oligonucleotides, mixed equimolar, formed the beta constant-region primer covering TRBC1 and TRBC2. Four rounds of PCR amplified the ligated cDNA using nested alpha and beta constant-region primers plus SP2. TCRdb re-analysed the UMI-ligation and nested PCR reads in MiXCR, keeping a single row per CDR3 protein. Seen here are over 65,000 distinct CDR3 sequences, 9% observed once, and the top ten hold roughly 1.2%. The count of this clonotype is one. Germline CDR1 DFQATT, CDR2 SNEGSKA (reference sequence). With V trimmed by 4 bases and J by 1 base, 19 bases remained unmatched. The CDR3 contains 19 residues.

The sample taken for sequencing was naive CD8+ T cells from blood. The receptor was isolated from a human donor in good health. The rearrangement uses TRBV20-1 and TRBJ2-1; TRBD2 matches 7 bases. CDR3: CSATHRDYPSAASYNEQFF. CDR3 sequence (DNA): TGCAGTGCTACCCACCGGGACTACCCATCAGCCGCTTCCTACAATGAGCAGTTCTTC.